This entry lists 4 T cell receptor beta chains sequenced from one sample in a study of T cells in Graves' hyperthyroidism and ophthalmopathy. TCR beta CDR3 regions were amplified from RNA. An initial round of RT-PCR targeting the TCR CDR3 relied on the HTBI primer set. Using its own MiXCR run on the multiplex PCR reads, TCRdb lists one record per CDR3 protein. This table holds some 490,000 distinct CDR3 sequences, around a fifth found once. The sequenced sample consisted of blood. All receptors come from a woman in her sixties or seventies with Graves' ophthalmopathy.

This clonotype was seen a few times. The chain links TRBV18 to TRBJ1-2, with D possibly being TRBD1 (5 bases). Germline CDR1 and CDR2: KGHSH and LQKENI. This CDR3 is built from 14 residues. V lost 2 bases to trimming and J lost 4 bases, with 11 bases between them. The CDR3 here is CASSPNRIGYGYTF. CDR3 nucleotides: TGTGCCAGCTCACCAAACAGGATAGGCTATGGCTACACCTTC.

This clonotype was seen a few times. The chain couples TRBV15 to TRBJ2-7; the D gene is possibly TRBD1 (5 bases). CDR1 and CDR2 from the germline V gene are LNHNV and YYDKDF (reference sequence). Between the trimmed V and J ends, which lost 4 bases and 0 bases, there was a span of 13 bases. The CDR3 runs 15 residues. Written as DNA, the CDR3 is TGTGCCACCAGCACCCCGAAGGGGCTCTCCTACGAGCAGTACTTC. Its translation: CATSTPKGLSYEQYF.

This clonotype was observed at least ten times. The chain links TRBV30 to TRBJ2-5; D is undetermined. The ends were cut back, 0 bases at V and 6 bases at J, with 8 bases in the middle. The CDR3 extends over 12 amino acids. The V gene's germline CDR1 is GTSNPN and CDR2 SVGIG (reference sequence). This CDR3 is CAWSVGGKTQYF. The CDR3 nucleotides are TGTGCCTGGAGTGTCGGCGGAAAGACCCAGTACTTC.

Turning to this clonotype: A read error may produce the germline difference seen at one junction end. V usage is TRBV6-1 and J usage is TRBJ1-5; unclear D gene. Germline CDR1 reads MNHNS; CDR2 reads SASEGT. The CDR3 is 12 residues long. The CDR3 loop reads CAIHDGNQPQHF. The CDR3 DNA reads TGTGCCATCCACGACGGAAATCAGCCCCAGCACTTT.